The source of this T cell receptor beta chain is a study of T cell repertoires in cytomegalovirus infection. Overall study: An indication of both CMV infection and matching HLA type came from public TCR beta signatures. General study results and limits: The study found HLA-C-restricted CMV-specific TCR beta clonotypes dominating the ex vivo response. Cumulative frequency of public TCR beta families picked out carriers of CMV plus the relevant HLA.

At least ten counts were recorded for this clonotype. The antigen is undetermined. CDR3 length: 12 residues. The germline gives CDR1 MDHEN, CDR2 SYDVKM. Deletions cut 1 base from V and 3 bases from J, with 4 bases between. TCRdb processed the reads anew with MiXCR; each CDR3 protein has one entry. The sample yields roughly 500,000 distinct CDR3 sequences, 10% to 12% seen once. The V gene is TRBV28, the J gene TRBJ2-7; D unresolved. The receptor was isolated from a human donor in good health (CMV status not recorded). Some clones in this sample may be carry-over from other donors' samples. Source material: PBMCs. This CDR3 reads CASSLFDYEQYF. DNA of the CDR3: TGTGCCAGCAGTTTATTCGACTACGAGCAGTACTTC.